The T cell receptor beta chain described here comes from a study of T cell responses to AZD1222 COVID-19 vaccine. Germline V CDR1 and CDR2: SEHNR, FQNEAQ (reference sequence). Trimming left V 5 bases short and J 4 bases short, with 18 bases between. This CDR3 is built from 16 residues. Study results and caveats: Regions left unmutated in variants are reportedly the target of nearly half of spike-specific TCRs. Donors, mostly white British, included more females; clonal diversity was possibly underestimated.

Notes on this clone: No antigen is known for it.

The protocol was immunoSEQ multiplex PCR, while the TCRdb copy is restricted to in-frame clones and leaves out a portion. The top ten hold approximately 2% of the sample, which has about 150,000 clones, 92% seen once. The sequencing here drew on peripheral blood, taken on day 0 of AZD1222 vaccination. The chain uses TRBV7-9 and TRBJ1-3, with D possibly matching TRBD1 (5 bases). This receptor was identified in an adult in good health. The CDR3 is CASSPPDYPGGNTIYF. The CDR3 DNA reads as TGTGCCAGCAGCCCCCCAGACTACCCAGGGGGAAACACCATATATTTT. Based on the CDR3 plus reference TRBV7-9 and TRBJ1-3, the full variable domain is DTGVSQNPRHKITKRGQNVTFRCDPISEHNRLYWYRQTLGQGPEFLTYFQNEAQLEKSRLLSDRFSAERPKGSFSTLEIQRTEQGDSAMYLCASSPPDYPGGNTIYFGEGSWLTVV.